What follows are 3 T cell receptor beta chains derived from one specimen sequenced in a study of T-cell reconstitution after alpha-beta-depleted transplantation in children. The TCRbeta library incorporated unique molecular identifiers. TCRdb re-called the PCR reads with MiXCR, one entry per CDR3 protein. Of just over 70,000 distinct CDR3 sequences in the sample, 5.5% to 7.5% were seen once. The sample was PBMCs from the stem cell graft donor, taken from the stem cell graft. The receptors stem from a human donor who donated a stem cell graft to a child with acute lymphoblastic leukemia.

There are a few counts of this clonotype. V is TRBV14 and J is TRBJ2-3; D is perhaps TRBD2 (6 bases). CDR3 length equals 18 residues. V lost 1 base and J 2 bases, leaving 19 bases between the germline ends. Germline V gene sequence: CDR1 SGHDN, CDR2 FVKESK. The CDR3 DNA reads TGTGCCAGCAGCCAAGTTCTTGGGACTTCTTCGAACACAGATACGCAGTATTTT. Residues: CASSQVLGTSSNTDTQYF. The variable domain in full, completed from reference TRBV14 and TRBJ2-3, reads EAGVTQFPSHSVIEKGQTVTLRCDPISGHDNLYWYRRVMGKEIKFLLHFVKESKQDESGMPNNRFLAERTGGTYSTLKVQPAELEDSGVYFCASSQVLGTSSNTDTQYFGPGTRLTVL.

The chain is built from TRBV13 and TRBJ2-7; TRBD2 is a possible D gene (6 bases). CDR1 is PRHDT and CDR2 is FYEKMQ in the germline V gene (reference sequence). V lost 1 base to trimming and J lost 2 bases, with 18 bases between them. This CDR3 spans 17 amino acids. This CDR3 reads CASSLATSGTLTYEQYF. DNA for the CDR3: TGTGCCAGCAGCTTAGCCACGTCCGGGACTTTGACCTACGAGCAGTACTTC.

This clonotype was seen once. An end of the junction differs from the germline gene, which may be a read error. V and J are TRBV19 and TRBJ2-7, with D perhaps matching TRBD1 (7 bases). Per germline, CDR1 LNHDA and CDR2 SQIVND (reference sequence). The CDR3 is made up of 14 amino acids. The DNA of the CDR3 is TGTGCCTGTAGGGACTCGACAGGGTCCTACGAGCAGTACTTC. Its translation: CACRDSTGSYEQYF.